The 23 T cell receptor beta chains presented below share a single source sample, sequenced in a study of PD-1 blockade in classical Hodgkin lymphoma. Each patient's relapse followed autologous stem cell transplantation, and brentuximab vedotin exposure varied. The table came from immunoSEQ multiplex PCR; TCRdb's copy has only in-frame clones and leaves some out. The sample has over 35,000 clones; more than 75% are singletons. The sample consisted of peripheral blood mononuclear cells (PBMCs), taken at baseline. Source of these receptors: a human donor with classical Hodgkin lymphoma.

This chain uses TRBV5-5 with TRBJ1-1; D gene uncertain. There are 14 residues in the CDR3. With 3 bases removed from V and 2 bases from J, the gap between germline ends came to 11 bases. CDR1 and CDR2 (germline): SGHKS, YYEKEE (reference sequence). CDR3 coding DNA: TGTGCCAGCAGCTACGGCCTCAGAAACACTGAAGCTTTCTTT. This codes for CASSYGLRNTEAFF.

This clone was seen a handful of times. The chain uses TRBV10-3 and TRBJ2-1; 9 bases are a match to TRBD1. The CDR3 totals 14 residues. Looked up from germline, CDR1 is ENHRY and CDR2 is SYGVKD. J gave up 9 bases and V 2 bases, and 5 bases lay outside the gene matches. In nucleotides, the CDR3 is TGTGCCATCAGTGAGACAACAGGGGGCGGTGAGCAGTTCTTC. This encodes CAISETTGGGEQFF.

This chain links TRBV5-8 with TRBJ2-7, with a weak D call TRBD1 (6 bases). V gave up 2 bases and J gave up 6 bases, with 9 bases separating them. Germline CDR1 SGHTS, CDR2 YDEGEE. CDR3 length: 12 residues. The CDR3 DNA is TGTGCCAGCAGCTTCGGGACATCCGAGCAGTACTTC. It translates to CASSFGTSEQYF. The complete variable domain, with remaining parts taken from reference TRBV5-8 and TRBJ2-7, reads EAGVTQSPTHLIKTRGQQATLRCSPISGHTSVYWYQQALGLGLQFLLWYDEGEERNRGNFPPRFSGRQFPNYSSELNVNALELEDSALYLCASSFGTSEQYFGPGTRLTVT.

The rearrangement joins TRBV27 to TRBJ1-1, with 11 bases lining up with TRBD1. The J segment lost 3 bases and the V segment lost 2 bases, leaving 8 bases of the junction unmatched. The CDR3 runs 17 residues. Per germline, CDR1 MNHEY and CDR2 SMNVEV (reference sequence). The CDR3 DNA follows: TGTGCCAGCAGTTTAGCTCATCGGACAGGGGGCCACACTGAAGCTTTCTTT. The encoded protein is CASSLAHRTGGHTEAFF.

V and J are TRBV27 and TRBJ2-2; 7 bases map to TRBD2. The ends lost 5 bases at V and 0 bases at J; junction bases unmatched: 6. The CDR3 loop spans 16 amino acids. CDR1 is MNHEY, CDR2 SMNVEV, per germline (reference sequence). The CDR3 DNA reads TGTGCCAGCAGTCCATTAGCGGGTGCGAACACCGGGGAGCTGTTTTTT. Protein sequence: CASSPLAGANTGELFF.

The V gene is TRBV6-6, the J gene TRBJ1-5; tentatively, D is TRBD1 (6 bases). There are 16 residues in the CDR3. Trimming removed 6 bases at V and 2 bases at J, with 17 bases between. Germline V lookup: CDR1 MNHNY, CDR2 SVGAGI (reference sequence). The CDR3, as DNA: TGTGCCAGCAGGGTTGGGACCCGGACAGGCAATCAGCCCCAGCATTTT. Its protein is CASRVGTRTGNQPQHF.

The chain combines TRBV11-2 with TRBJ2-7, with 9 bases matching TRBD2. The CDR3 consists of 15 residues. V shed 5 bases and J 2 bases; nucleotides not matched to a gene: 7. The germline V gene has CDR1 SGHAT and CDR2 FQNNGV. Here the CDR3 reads CASSILAGLAYEQYF. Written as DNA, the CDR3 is TGTGCCAGCAGCATACTAGCGGGCCTCGCCTACGAGCAGTACTTC.

The DNA for the CDR3 is TGCGCCAGCAGCTTGGTTCTGCGGGGTCACTGGACCGGGGAGCTGTTTTTT. Its translation is CASSLVLRGHWTGELFF. This chain uses TRBV5-1 with TRBJ2-2; TRBD2 might be the D (6 bases). Trimming took 0 bases from V and 5 from J, leaving 17 bases between them. The V gene's germline CDR1 is SGHRS and CDR2 YFSETQ. CDR3 length: 17 residues.

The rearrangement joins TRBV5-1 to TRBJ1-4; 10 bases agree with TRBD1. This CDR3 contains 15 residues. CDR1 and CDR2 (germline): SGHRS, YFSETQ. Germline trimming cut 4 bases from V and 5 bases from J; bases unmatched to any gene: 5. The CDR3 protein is CASSGTGASNEKLFF. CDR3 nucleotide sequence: TGCGCCAGCAGCGGGACAGGGGCCTCGAATGAAAAACTGTTTTTT.

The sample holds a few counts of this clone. The CDR3 nucleotides are TGTGCCAGCAGCTTTGATCAGGGATCCTACGAGCAGTACTTC. This encodes CASSFDQGSYEQYF. This chain joins TRBV5-4 and TRBJ2-7; TRBD1 might be the D (5 bases). The CDR3 spans 14 residues. Deletions cut 2 bases from V and 1 base from J, with 10 bases between. Germline lookup yields CDR1 SGHNT and CDR2 YYREEE (reference sequence).

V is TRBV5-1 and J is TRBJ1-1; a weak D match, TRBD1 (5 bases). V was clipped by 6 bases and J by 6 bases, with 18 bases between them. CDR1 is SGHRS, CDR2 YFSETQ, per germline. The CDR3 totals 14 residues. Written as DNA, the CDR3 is TGCGCCAGCATCCAAGGTGGGGGGGGGTCTGAAGCTTTCTTT. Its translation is CASIQGGGGSEAFF.

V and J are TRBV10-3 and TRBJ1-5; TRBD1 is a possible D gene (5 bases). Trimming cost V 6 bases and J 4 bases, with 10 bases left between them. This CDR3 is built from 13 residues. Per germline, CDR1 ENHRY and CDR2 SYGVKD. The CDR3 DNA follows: TGTGCCATCAGACCGGCAGGGAATCAGCCCCAGCATTTT. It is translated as CAIRPAGNQPQHF.

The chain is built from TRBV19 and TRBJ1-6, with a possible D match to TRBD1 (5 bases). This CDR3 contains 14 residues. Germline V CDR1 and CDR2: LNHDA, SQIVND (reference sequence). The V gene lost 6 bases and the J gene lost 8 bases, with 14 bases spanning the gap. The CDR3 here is CASSPLRGYSPLHF. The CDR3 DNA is TGTGCCAGTAGCCCCTTGCGGGGGTATTCACCCCTCCACTTT.

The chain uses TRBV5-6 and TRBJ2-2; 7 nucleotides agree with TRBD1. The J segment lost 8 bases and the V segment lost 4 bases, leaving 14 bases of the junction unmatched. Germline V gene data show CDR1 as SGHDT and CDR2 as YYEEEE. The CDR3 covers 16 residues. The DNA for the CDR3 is TGTGCCAGCAGCCTGGGCGACAGGGTCTTATCGGGGGAGCTGTTTTTT. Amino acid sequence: CASSLGDRVLSGELFF.

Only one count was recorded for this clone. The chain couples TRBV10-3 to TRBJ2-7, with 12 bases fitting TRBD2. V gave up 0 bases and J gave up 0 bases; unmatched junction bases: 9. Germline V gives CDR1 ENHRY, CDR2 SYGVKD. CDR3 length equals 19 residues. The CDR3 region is CAISESMGLAGFSSYEQYF. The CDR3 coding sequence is TGTGCCATCAGTGAGTCCATGGGACTAGCGGGTTTCAGCTCCTACGAGCAGTACTTC.

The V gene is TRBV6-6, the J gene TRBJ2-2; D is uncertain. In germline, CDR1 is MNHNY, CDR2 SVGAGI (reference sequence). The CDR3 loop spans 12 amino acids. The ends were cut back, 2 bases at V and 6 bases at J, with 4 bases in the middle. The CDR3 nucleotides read TGTGCCAGCAGTTACCTCGCCGGGGAGCTGTTTTTT. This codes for CASSYLAGELFF.

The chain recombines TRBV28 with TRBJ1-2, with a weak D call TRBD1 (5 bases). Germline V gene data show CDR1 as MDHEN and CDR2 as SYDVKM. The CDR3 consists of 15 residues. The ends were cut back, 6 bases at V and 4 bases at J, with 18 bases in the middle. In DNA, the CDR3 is TGTGCCAGCAGGGGACGGGCCCTACCCTCCTATGGCTACACCTTC. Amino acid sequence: CASRGRALPSYGYTF.

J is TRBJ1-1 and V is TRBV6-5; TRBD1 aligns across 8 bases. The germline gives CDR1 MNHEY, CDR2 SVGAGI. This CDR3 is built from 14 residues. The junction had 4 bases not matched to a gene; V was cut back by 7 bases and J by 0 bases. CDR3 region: CASKDRALNTEAFF. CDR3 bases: TGTGCCAGCAAGGACAGGGCCTTGAACACTGAAGCTTTCTTT.

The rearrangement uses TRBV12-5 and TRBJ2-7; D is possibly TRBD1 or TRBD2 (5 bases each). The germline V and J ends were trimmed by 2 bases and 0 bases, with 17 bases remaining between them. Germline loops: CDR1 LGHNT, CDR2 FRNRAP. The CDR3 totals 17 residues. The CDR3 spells CASGLRYEGTASYEQYF. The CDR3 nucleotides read TGTGCTAGTGGTTTGAGGTATGAAGGGACGGCCTCCTACGAGCAGTACTTC.

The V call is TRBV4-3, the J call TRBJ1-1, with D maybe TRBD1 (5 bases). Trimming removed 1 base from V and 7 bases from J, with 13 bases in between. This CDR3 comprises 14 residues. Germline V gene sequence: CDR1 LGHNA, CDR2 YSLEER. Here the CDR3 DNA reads TGCGCCAGCAGCCAAGGCAGGGTAGGTTTTGAAGCTTTCTTT. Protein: CASSQGRVGFEAFF.

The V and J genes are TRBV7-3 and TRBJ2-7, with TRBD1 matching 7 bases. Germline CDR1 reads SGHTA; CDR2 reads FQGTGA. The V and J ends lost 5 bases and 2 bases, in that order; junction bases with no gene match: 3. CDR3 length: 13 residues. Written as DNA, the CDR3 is TGTGCCAGCAGCGGACAGGACCCCTACGAGCAGTACTTC. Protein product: CASSGQDPYEQYF.

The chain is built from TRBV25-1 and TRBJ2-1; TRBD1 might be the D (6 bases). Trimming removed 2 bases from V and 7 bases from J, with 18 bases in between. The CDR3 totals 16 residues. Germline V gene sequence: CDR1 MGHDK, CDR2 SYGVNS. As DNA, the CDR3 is TGTGCCAGCAGTGAAAACACAGGGTATTTGTATAATGAGCAGTTCTTC. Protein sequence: CASSENTGYLYNEQFF.

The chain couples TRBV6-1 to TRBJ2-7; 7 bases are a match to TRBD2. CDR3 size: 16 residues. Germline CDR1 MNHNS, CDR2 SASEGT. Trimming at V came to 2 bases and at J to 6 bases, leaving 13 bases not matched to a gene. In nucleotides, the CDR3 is TGTGCCAGCAGTGAATTTGAGGGACTACAACCTTCCGAGCAGTACTTC. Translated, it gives CASSEFEGLQPSEQYF.